Below, 20 T cell receptor beta chains from the same sample are listed, as sequenced in a study of blood T cell repertoires in COVID-19. Using immunoSEQ multiplex PCR, the repertoire was profiled, and TCRdb retains in-frame clones only, with some absent. Of around 50,000 clones in the sample, about 90% were seen once. Sequencing used peripheral blood. These receptor sequences come from a human donor in a cohort sampled during active COVID-19.

CDR3 residues: CASTLAGSNTGELFF. The CDR3 nucleotides are TGTGCCAGCACCCTAGCGGGGTCGAACACCGGGGAGCTGTTTTTT. The gene calls are TRBV9 and TRBJ2-2; 9 nucleotides match TRBD2. Per germline, CDR1 SGDLS and CDR2 YYNGEE. V was clipped by 6 bases and J by 0 bases; unmatched bases: 3. This CDR3 comprises 15 residues.

This clone was counted once. This rearrangement joins TRBV11-2 to TRBJ2-3; D is undetermined. The CDR3 has 14 residues. The V gene lost 5 bases and the J gene lost 3 bases, with 12 bases spanning the gap. CDR1 is SGHAT and CDR2 is FQNNGV in the germline V gene. The CDR3 sequence: CASSLLGGTDTQYF. CDR3 nucleotide sequence: TGTGCCAGCAGCCTGCTAGGTGGGACAGATACGCAGTATTTT.

The gene calls are TRBV7-6 and TRBJ1-4, with D tentatively TRBD1 (5 bases). The CDR3 runs 15 residues. The germline V gene encodes CDR1 SGHVS and CDR2 FNYEAQ. The V end was cut by 5 bases, the J end by 7 bases, with 17 bases between. The CDR3 here is CASSLGRGRGEKLFF. The CDR3 DNA follows: TGTGCCAGCAGCCTAGGAAGGGGAAGGGGTGAAAAACTGTTTTTT.

The V and J genes are TRBV28 and TRBJ1-1; no firm D call. CDR1 is MDHEN and CDR2 is SYDVKM in the germline V gene. Between the trimmed V and J ends, which lost 7 bases and 7 bases, there was a span of 10 bases. This CDR3 is 11 amino acids long. CDR3 nucleotides: TGTGCCAGCATCCGGAGGGATGAAGCTTTCTTT. This codes for CASIRRDEAFF.

The V gene is TRBV4-2, the J gene TRBJ1-4, with D maybe TRBD1 (5 bases). Germline assignment: CDR1 LGHNA and CDR2 YNFKEQ. This CDR3 spans 16 amino acids. V was clipped by 0 bases and J by 7 bases, with 15 bases between them. The CDR3 is CASSQDPAGRAEKLFF. CDR3 DNA sequence: TGTGCCAGCAGCCAAGACCCGGCGGGGCGGGCTGAAAAACTGTTTTTT.

This clone was observed a single time. The genes are TRBV18 and TRBJ2-3; 10 bases fit TRBD1. The germline V gene has CDR1 KGHSH and CDR2 LQKENI. The CDR3 sequence is 17 residues long. The junction had 6 bases not matched to a gene; V was cut back by 1 base and J by 2 bases. The DNA for the CDR3 is TGTGCCAGCTCACCACAGGGACAGGGGTATTACACAGATACGCAGTATTTT. Encoded protein: CASSPQGQGYYTDTQYF.

The genes are TRBV29-1 and TRBJ1-1; D is possibly TRBD1 (6 bases). Trimming shortened V by 7 bases and J by 3 bases, and 15 bases separated the two germline ends. The CDR3 spans 13 residues. Per the germline V gene, CDR1 is SQVTM and CDR2 is ANQGSEA. In DNA, the CDR3 is TGCAGCGCTCGGACAGCCCAGGACACTGAAGCTTTCTTT. Protein: CSARTAQDTEAFF.

The genes are TRBV4-3 and TRBJ2-2, with TRBD2 identical over 11 bases. The junction had 6 bases not matched to a gene; V was cut back by 4 bases and J by 5 bases. The CDR3 contains 16 residues. Germline CDR1 reads LGHNA; CDR2 reads YSLEER. This CDR3 is CASSRTLAGVTGELFF. The CDR3 coding sequence is TGCGCCAGCAGCCGAACACTAGCGGGAGTGACCGGGGAGCTGTTTTTT.

The rearrangement joins TRBV9 to TRBJ2-3; 7 bases are shared with TRBD2. The V gene end was trimmed by 1 base and the J gene end by 4 bases; junction bases not matched to a gene: 6. The CDR3 totals 15 residues. Germline values: CDR1 SGDLS, CDR2 YYNGEE. The CDR3 reads CASSVQTSLADTQYF. The CDR3 coding sequence is TGTGCCAGCAGCGTACAGACTAGCCTTGCAGATACGCAGTATTTT.

This CDR3 is CASSLRENQPQHF. CDR3 bases: TGTGCCAGCAGTTTAAGAGAAAATCAGCCCCAGCATTTT. V gene TRBV27 combines with J gene TRBJ1-5, with D hard to call. The CDR3 is made up of 13 amino acids. Germline CDR1 and CDR2: MNHEY and SMNVEV (reference sequence). Trimming removed 2 bases from V and 4 bases from J, with 6 bases in between.

The V call is TRBV6-2 or TRBV6-3, the J call TRBJ1-2; TRBD1 matches at 7 bases. This CDR3 contains 15 residues. Trimming took 2 bases from V and 6 from J; bases not matched to a gene: 9. Germline-derived CDR1 and CDR2 are MNHEY and SVGEGT. The DNA of the CDR3 is TGTGCCAGCAGTTACGGGGAACCAGACAGGGATGGCTACACCTTC. Translation gives CASSYGEPDRDGYTF.

This chain joins TRBV27 and TRBJ2-1; 12 bases are a match to TRBD2. The CDR3 contains 14 residues. Germline values: CDR1 MNHEY, CDR2 SMNVEV (reference sequence). V dropped 6 bases and J dropped 5; count of bases not matched to a gene: 2. This chain's CDR3 is CASRLAGGNNEQFF. In DNA, the CDR3 is TGTGCCAGCAGACTAGCGGGGGGTAACAATGAGCAGTTCTTC.

The CDR3 DNA is TGTGCCAGCACCTCCCACTATGGCTACACCTTC. Its protein is CASTSHYGYTF. V is TRBV28 and J is TRBJ1-2; the D is unclear. The length of the CDR3 is 11 residues. The germline V and J ends were trimmed by 7 bases and 3 bases, with 6 bases remaining between them. Germline V lookup: CDR1 MDHEN, CDR2 SYDVKM.

V and J are TRBV19 and TRBJ2-1; TRBD1 might be the D (5 bases). Germline V gene data show CDR1 as LNHDA and CDR2 as SQIVND (reference sequence). CDR3 length: 15 residues. The V end lost 4 bases, the J end lost 8 bases, and 18 bases lay between the germline ends. The CDR3 spells CASSKGQGYFDEQFF. CDR3 coding DNA: TGTGCCAGTAGTAAGGGGCAGGGTTATTTCGATGAGCAGTTCTTC. Together with reference TRBV19 and TRBJ2-1, the CDR3 gives the full variable domain: DGGITQSPKYLFRKEGQNVTLSCEQNLNHDAMYWYRQDPGQGLRLIYYSQIVNDFQKGDIAEGYSVSREKKESFPLTVTSAQKNPTAFYLCASSKGQGYFDEQFFGPGTRLTVL.

This clone came up a few times. The chain carries TRBV28 and TRBJ1-5; TRBD1 agrees at 9 bases. The trim removed 7 bases at V and 0 bases at J, leaving 10 bases unmatched. CDR1 is MDHEN and CDR2 is SYDVKM in the germline V gene. This CDR3 spans 17 amino acids. CDR3 DNA sequence: TGTGCCAGCACCTATACGGGACAGGGCCTTAGCAATCAGCCCCAGCATTTT. Protein: CASTYTGQGLSNQPQHF.

The genes are TRBV5-1 and TRBJ2-5; D gene ambiguous. Trimming shortened V by 4 bases and J by 2 bases, and 12 bases separated the two germline ends. CDR3 length equals 14 residues. CDR1 is SGHRS and CDR2 is YFSETQ in the germline V gene. CDR3 amino acids: CASSRYSTQETQYF. In DNA form, the CDR3 reads TGCGCCAGCAGCCGATACAGCACACAAGAGACCCAGTACTTC.

This rearrangement joins TRBV30 to TRBJ2-7; unclear D gene. The V end was cut by 1 base, the J end by 5 bases, with 12 bases between. This CDR3 has 13 amino acids. Germline lookup yields CDR1 GTSNPN and CDR2 SVGIG (reference sequence). This chain's CDR3 is CAWSDRWSDEQYF. The CDR3 region has the DNA TGTGCCTGGAGTGACCGGTGGTCGGACGAGCAGTACTTC.

This sequence joins TRBV25-1 and TRBJ2-6; D may be TRBD1 (5 bases). Trimming removed 5 bases from V and 2 bases from J, with 7 bases in between. The CDR3 runs 14 residues. Germline lookup yields CDR1 MGHDK and CDR2 SYGVNS. The CDR3 sequence: CASSQGAGANVLTF. The CDR3, as DNA: TGTGCCAGCAGTCAGGGTGCTGGGGCCAACGTCCTGACTTTC.

The chain combines TRBV6-7 with TRBJ1-5; TRBD1 matches at 8 bases. TRBV6-7 is an ORF, with its function uncertain. The junction had 9 bases not matched to a gene; V was cut back by 5 bases and J by 6 bases. The CDR3 totals 15 residues. The chain's CDR3 is CASSEVAGGGQPQHF. The CDR3 region has the DNA TGTGCCAGCAGTGAGGTCGCAGGGGGCGGTCAGCCCCAGCATTTT.

CDR3 loop: CASNTGYLGNQPQHF. In nucleotides, the CDR3 is TGTGCCAGTAACACAGGTTATCTGGGCAATCAGCCCCAGCATTTT. The genes are TRBV19 and TRBJ1-5; a weak D match, TRBD1 (5 bases). Germline lookup yields CDR1 LNHDA and CDR2 SQIVND (reference sequence). V shed 7 bases and J shed 2 bases, with 15 bases lying between them. The CDR3 has 15 residues.